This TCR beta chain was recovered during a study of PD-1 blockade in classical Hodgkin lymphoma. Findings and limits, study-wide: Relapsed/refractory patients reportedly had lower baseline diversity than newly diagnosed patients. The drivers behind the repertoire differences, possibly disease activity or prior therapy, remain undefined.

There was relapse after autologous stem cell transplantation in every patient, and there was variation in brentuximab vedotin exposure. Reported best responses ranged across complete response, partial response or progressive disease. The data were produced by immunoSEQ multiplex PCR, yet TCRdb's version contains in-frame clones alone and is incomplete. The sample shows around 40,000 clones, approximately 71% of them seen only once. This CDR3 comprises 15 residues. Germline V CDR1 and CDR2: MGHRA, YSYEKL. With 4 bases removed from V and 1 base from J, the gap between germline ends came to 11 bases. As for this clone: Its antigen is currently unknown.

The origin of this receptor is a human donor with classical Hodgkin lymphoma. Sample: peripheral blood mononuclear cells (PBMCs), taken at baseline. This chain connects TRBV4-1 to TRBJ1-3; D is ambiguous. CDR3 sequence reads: CASSREGPSGNTIYF. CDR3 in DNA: TGCGCCAGCAGCCGGGAGGGCCCATCTGGAAACACCATATATTTT.